This T cell receptor (beta chain) was documented in a study of cytomegalovirus exposure and HLA in healthy donors. Study findings and constraints: The authors enumerated under 200 TCR beta chains as linked to cytomegalovirus. Prior analysis indicated that the majority of TCR beta V segments exhibited productivity approximately 87% or approximately 30% of the time. High specificity and sensitivity for cytomegalovirus status were reported for the classifier. CMV serostatus alone was available as immune exposure information.

Amplification used 60 Vbeta primers and 13 Jbeta primers. The method was immunoSEQ multiplex PCR; TCRdb's version includes in-frame clones alone and lacks a portion of them. The sample includes some 190,000 clones, around 80% of them seen just once. Points on this clone: Its antigen is unknown.

With 4 bases removed from V and 6 bases from J, the gap between germline ends came to 21 bases. CDR3 length: 17 residues. Germline loops: CDR1 LNHDA, CDR2 SQIVND (reference sequence). The sequenced sample consisted of PBMCs. V and J are TRBV19 and TRBJ2-2; tentatively, D is TRBD2 (7 bases). The sequence derives from a girl between 5 and 17 years old in good health and CMV-seropositive. CDR3 DNA: TGTGCCAGTAGTAGAGGGGTTTGGGGGGGCGCCGCCGGGGAGCTGTTTTTT. This sequence encodes CASSRGVWGGAAGELFF.